These 9 T cell receptor beta chains came from one sample sequenced in a study of siplizumab effects on memory and regulatory T cells. Sequencing used immunoSEQ multiplex PCR; TCRdb keeps in-frame clones, though not all of them. The sample lists approximately 82,000 clones; roughly 86% were seen once. Material: Tregs sorted from blood. Receptor source: a human donor in good health.

The CDR3 DNA is TGTGCCAGCCGCGCCGTCGTAGGGACCCAGTACTTC. Translated, it gives CASRAVVGTQYF. V usage is TRBV27 and J usage is TRBJ2-5; D is uncertain. Looked up from germline, CDR1 is MNHEY and CDR2 is SMNVEV (reference sequence). The CDR3 consists of 12 residues. V was shortened by 8 bases and J by 7 bases, with 14 bases between the two germline ends.

This chain uses TRBV30 with TRBJ1-2; 10 positions match TRBD1. J gave up 0 bases and V 8 bases, and 9 bases lay outside the gene matches. Germline V gene data show CDR1 as GTSNPN and CDR2 as SVGIG (reference sequence). The CDR3 totals 15 residues. The chain's CDR3 is CAQGTGAKTNYGYTF. CDR3 DNA: TGTGCCCAGGGGACAGGGGCGAAAACTAACTATGGCTACACCTTC. Full variable domain (remainder filled in from reference TRBV30 and TRBJ1-2): SQTIHQWPATLVQPVGSPLSLECTVEGTSNPNLYWYRQAAGRGLQLLFYSVGIGQISSEVPQNLSASRPQDRQFILSSKKLLLSDSGFYLCAQGTGAKTNYGYTFGSGTRLTVV.

The chain combines TRBV11-2 with TRBJ2-1; 10 bases align to TRBD2. CDR3 length: 15 amino acids. The germline gives CDR1 SGHAT, CDR2 FQNNGV. With 5 bases clipped from V and 8 bases from J, the junction kept 9 bases outside the gene matches. CDR3 sequence reads: CASSTLAGAGYEQFF. The DNA for the CDR3 is TGTGCCAGCAGCACCCTAGCGGGGGCCGGATATGAGCAGTTCTTC. The complete variable domain, with remaining parts taken from reference TRBV11-2 and TRBJ2-1, reads EAGVAQSPRYKIIEKRQSVAFWCNPISGHATLYWYQQILGQGPKLLIQFQNNGVVDDSQLPKDRFSAERLKGVDSTLKIQPAKLEDSAVYLCASSTLAGAGYEQFFGPGTRLTVL.

The rearrangement uses TRBV7-9 and TRBJ2-5, with TRBD2 matching 8 bases. The CDR3 contains 17 residues. The ends lost 5 bases at V and 0 bases at J; junction bases unmatched: 11. Per the germline V gene, CDR1 is SEHNR and CDR2 is FQNEAQ (reference sequence). CDR3 residues: CASSPDLKRGHQETQYF. The CDR3 DNA sequence: TGTGCCAGCAGCCCCGACTTAAAGCGGGGGCACCAAGAGACCCAGTACTTC.

Points on this clone: A read error may be the cause here, since a much bigger clone is one base away. This specimen includes other DNA sequences encoding the same CDR3. This chain links TRBV28 with TRBJ1-2; D unclear. The CDR3 is made up of 10 amino acids. With 5 bases removed from V and 4 bases from J, the gap between germline ends came to 2 bases. In germline, CDR1 is MDHEN, CDR2 SYDVKM. The CDR3: CASSSYGYTF. The CDR3 coding sequence is TGTGCCAGCAGTAGCTATGGCTACACCTTC.

This chain joins TRBV11-1 and TRBJ2-3; TRBD1 agrees at 8 bases. The CDR3 loop spans 17 amino acids. The germline CDR1 and CDR2 sequences are SGHAT and FQDESV (reference sequence). Unmatched junction bases numbered 8, after V lost 2 bases and J lost 1 base. The CDR3 reads CASSLSSGQGRTDTQYF. The CDR3 DNA is TGTGCCAGCAGCTTATCTTCTGGACAGGGCCGCACAGATACGCAGTATTTT.

CDR3 in DNA: TGCGCCAGCAGCTTCCCAGGACAGGGAACGACTGAAGCTTTCTTT. This gives the protein CASSFPGQGTTEAFF. V gene TRBV5-1 combines with J gene TRBJ1-1; TRBD1 agrees at 8 bases. Germline V gene sequence: CDR1 SGHRS, CDR2 YFSETQ. The CDR3 runs 15 residues. V was clipped by 2 bases and J by 5 bases; unmatched bases: 8. The full variable domain, completed using reference TRBV5-1 and TRBJ1-1, is KAGVTQTPRYLIKTRGQQVTLSCSPISGHRSVSWYQQTPGQGLQFLFEYFSETQRNKGNFPGRFSGRQFSNSRSEMNVSTLELGDSALYLCASSFPGQGTTEAFFGQGTRLTVV.

The chain has TRBV5-1 and TRBJ2-2; D unclear. This CDR3 is 14 amino acids long. V shed 0 bases and J shed 1 base, with 4 bases lying between them. Germline V lookup: CDR1 SGHRS, CDR2 YFSETQ. In DNA form, the CDR3 reads TGCGCCAGCAGCTTGGTAGGGAACACCGGGGAGCTGTTTTTT. This gives the protein CASSLVGNTGELFF.

The chain recombines TRBV5-1 with TRBJ2-3, with D unresolved. This CDR3 is built from 13 residues. CDR1 and CDR2 (germline): SGHRS, YFSETQ. The germline V and J ends were trimmed by 5 bases and 4 bases, with 11 bases remaining between them. In DNA, the CDR3 is TGCGCCAGCAGTTGGACCGCATCAGATACGCAGTATTTT. Amino acid sequence: CASSWTASDTQYF.